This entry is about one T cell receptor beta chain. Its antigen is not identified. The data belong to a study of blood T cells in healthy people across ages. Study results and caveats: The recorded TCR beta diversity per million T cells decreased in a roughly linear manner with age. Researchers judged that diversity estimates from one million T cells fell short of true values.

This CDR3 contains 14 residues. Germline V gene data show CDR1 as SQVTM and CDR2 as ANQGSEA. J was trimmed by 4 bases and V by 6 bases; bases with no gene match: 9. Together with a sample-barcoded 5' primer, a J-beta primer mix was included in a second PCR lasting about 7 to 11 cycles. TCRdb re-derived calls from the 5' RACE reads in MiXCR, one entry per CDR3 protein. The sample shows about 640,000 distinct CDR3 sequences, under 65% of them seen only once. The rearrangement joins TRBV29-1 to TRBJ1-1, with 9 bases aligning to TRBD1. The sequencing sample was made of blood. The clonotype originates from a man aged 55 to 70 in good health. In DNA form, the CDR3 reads TGCAGCGTCCTACGACAGGGGGGGTCCACTGAAGCTTTCTTT. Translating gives CSVLRQGGSTEAFF.